These 13 T cell receptor beta chains originate from one sample sequenced in a study of post-analysis software for immune sequencing data. Researchers reported that TCR beta cDNA libraries carried unique molecular identifiers. TCRdb fed the PCR reads into MiXCR, producing one record per CDR3 protein. Among about 770,000 distinct CDR3 sequences listed, approximately 44% were seen once. Antigens of these TCRs are unknown. Findings and limits, study-wide: Relative to controls, patients had 4 or 5 TRBV segments at higher frequency, with TRBV5-6, TRBV5-1 and TRBV20-1 among these.

The sequenced sample consisted of blood. These receptor sequences come from a girl aged 10 to 17 with multiple sclerosis.

This clonotype has just a few counts. The chain carries TRBV7-9 and TRBJ2-5; 7 bases line up with TRBD2. Unmatched junction bases numbered 8, after V lost 1 base and J lost 0 bases. The length of the CDR3 is 17 residues. Germline CDR1 SEHNR, CDR2 FQNEAQ (reference sequence). CDR3 coding DNA: TGTGCCAGCAGCTTAGTCCCTCGTCGGGGGGACCAAGAGACCCAGTACTTC. Translated: CASSLVPRRGDQETQYF.

This clonotype showed up just a few times. Germline is not matched at one junction end, which may reflect a read error. The rearrangement uses TRBV3-1 and TRBJ2-7; D perhaps matches TRBD1 (7 bases). CDR1 is LGHDT, CDR2 YNNKEL, per germline (reference sequence). This CDR3 is built from 14 residues. The DNA for the CDR3 is TGTGCCAGCAGCGCAGGGGGGAGAGGCTACGAGCAGTATTTC. Its translation: CASSAGGRGYEQYF.

The rearrangement joins TRBV5-1 to TRBJ2-5, with 7 bases aligning to TRBD1. V shed 4 bases and J 2 bases; nucleotides not matched to a gene: 8. CDR3 length: 15 amino acids. In germline, CDR1 is SGHRS, CDR2 YFSETQ. CDR3 sequence (DNA): TGCGCCAGCAGCCTCCGGGACAGTGGACAAGAGACCCAGTACTTC. It specifies CASSLRDSGQETQYF.

This clonotype has more than one count but fewer than ten. The chain uses TRBV7-9 and TRBJ2-7; D not certain. The germline V and J ends were trimmed by 1 base and 2 bases, with 6 bases remaining between them. Germline V gene data show CDR1 as SEHNR and CDR2 as FQNEAQ (reference sequence). This CDR3 spans 13 amino acids. The CDR3 loop reads CASSLESTYEQYF. The CDR3 DNA follows: TGTGCCAGCAGCTTAGAATCCACCTACGAGCAGTACTTC.

In its sample, this clonotype was seen many times. The chain employs TRBV9 and TRBJ2-7, with unresolved D. The V end lost 0 bases, the J end lost 1 base, and 11 bases lay between the germline ends. CDR1 SGDLS and CDR2 YYNGEE come from the germline V gene. This CDR3 comprises 15 residues. CDR3 residues: CASSVDPGLSYEQYF. CDR3 DNA: TGTGCCAGCAGCGTAGACCCGGGTCTATCCTACGAGCAGTACTTC.

This chain connects TRBV11-2 to TRBJ2-3, with 9 bases matching TRBD1. The CDR3 has 18 residues. Trimming at V came to 2 bases and at J to 2 bases, leaving 11 bases not matched to a gene. CDR1 and CDR2 from the germline V gene are SGHAT and FQNNGV. The CDR3 DNA is TGTGCCAGCAGCTTACCTAACGCCGGGACAGGGAACACAGATACGCAGTATTTT. The encoded protein is CASSLPNAGTGNTDTQYF.

The chain has TRBV4-3 and TRBJ2-4, with 10 nucleotides matching TRBD1. Looked up from germline, CDR1 is LGHNA and CDR2 is YSLEER. The CDR3 has 15 residues. V was pared by 3 bases and J by 6 bases, with 5 bases of the junction left unmatched. The CDR3 DNA reads TGCGCCAGCAGCCACGGGACAGGGGACGGAAACATTCAGTACTTC. Encoded protein: CASSHGTGDGNIQYF.

The V gene is TRBV20-1, the J gene TRBJ1-5, with 9 bases matching TRBD1. The junction had 10 bases not matched to a gene; V was cut back by 5 bases and J by 8 bases. Germline values: CDR1 DFQATT, CDR2 SNEGSKA (reference sequence). The CDR3 runs to 14 residues. The CDR3 loop reads CSAVGDRGEKPQHF. CDR3 sequence (DNA): TGCAGTGCTGTAGGAGACAGGGGGGAGAAGCCCCAGCATTTT.

This clonotype showed up just a few times. The rearrangement joins TRBV20-1 to TRBJ2-1, with D possibly being TRBD2 (6 bases). The CDR3 covers 14 residues. Germline lookup yields CDR1 DFQATT and CDR2 SNEGSKA (reference sequence). Trimming took 6 bases from V and 8 from J, leaving 20 bases between them. CDR3 nucleotides: TGCAGTGCGGCGGGATCCGTCGGGTTATATGAGCAGTTCTTC. As protein: CSAAGSVGLYEQFF.

This chain joins TRBV5-1 and TRBJ2-3, with D tentatively TRBD2 (5 bases). V was pared by 3 bases and J by 1 base, with 12 bases between. The CDR3 covers 15 residues. Germline V gene sequence: CDR1 SGHRS, CDR2 YFSETQ. The chain's CDR3 is CASSSYSGGTDTQYF. CDR3 DNA: TGCGCCAGCAGCTCCTATTCCGGGGGCACAGATACGCAGTATTTT.

This clonotype was found a few times. This sequence joins TRBV20-1 and TRBJ2-5; D gene unclear. Germline values: CDR1 DFQATT, CDR2 SNEGSKA (reference sequence). V was trimmed by 0 bases and J by 5 bases, leaving 13 bases between them. This CDR3 region has 14 residues. The CDR3 DNA follows: TGCAGTGCTAGAGAAGCCGGTAGTTTGGAGACCCAGTACTTC. Translated: CSAREAGSLETQYF.

The rearrangement uses TRBV10-3 and TRBJ1-2; D is ambiguous. Germline V gene sequence: CDR1 ENHRY, CDR2 SYGVKD. The CDR3 covers 15 residues. V dropped 0 bases and J dropped 3 bases, with 11 bases sitting between them. As DNA, the CDR3 is TGTGCCATCAGTGAGTCGCCAGGCGGCGACTATGGCTACACCTTC. Protein product: CAISESPGGDYGYTF.

The gene calls are TRBV3-1 and TRBJ2-1; D might be TRBD2 (6 bases). The V gene's germline CDR1 is LGHDT and CDR2 YNNKEL (reference sequence). The CDR3 has 16 amino acids. Trimming left V 0 bases short and J 6 bases short, with 15 bases between. CDR3 coding DNA: TGTGCCAGCAGCCAAGATCTTGTGGGAGGTCTCAATGAGCAGTTCTTC. Encoded protein: CASSQDLVGGLNEQFF.